These 12 T cell receptor beta chains were all obtained from the same sample, sequenced in a study of T-cell reconstitution after alpha-beta-depleted transplantation in children. Researchers prepared the TCRbeta library using unique molecular identifiers, the study reports. A single record per CDR3 protein comes from TCRdb applying MiXCR to the PCR reads. Of around 700,000 distinct CDR3 sequences listed, over 10% were seen once; the top ten hold around 0.8%. Sequencing used PBMCs, obtained before TCRalphabeta/CD19-depleted stem cell transplant. The receptors originated from a girl aged 2-10 years with congenital amegakaryocytic thrombocytopenia, due to receive a stem cell transplant.

There are many counts of this clonotype. Here the CDR3 DNA reads TGTGCCAGCTCTCAAACGGGAAGTTACGAGCAGTACTTC. Protein sequence: CASSQTGSYEQYF. The chain recombines TRBV28 with TRBJ2-7; tentative D call: TRBD2 (5 bases). The germline gives CDR1 MDHEN, CDR2 SYDVKM. Trimming took off 8 bases at V and 4 bases at J, with 15 bases between the two ends. This CDR3 region has 13 residues.

This clonotype has ten or more counts. CDR3 loop: CASSLALANNEQFF. The CDR3 region has the DNA TGCGCCAGCAGCTTGGCCCTAGCTAACAATGAGCAGTTCTTC. The chain combines TRBV5-1 with TRBJ2-1; possibly TRBD2 for D (5 bases). Trimming shortened V by 0 bases and J by 5 bases, and 9 bases separated the two germline ends. The CDR3 covers 14 residues. Germline-derived CDR1 and CDR2 are SGHRS and YFSETQ.

Only a few counts were recorded for this clonotype. The CDR3 nucleotides are TGCAGCGTCGACTCTGGACTAAACTACGCACAGGGAGAGACCCAGTACTTC. Translation gives CSVDSGLNYAQGETQYF. The chain uses TRBV29-1 and TRBJ2-5; D assignment may be TRBD1 or TRBD2 (6 bases each). V lost 6 bases, J lost 4 bases, and 27 bases lay in between. The germline CDR1 and CDR2 sequences are SQVTM and ANQGSEA. CDR3 length: 17 residues. Full variable domain (remainder filled in from reference TRBV29-1 and TRBJ2-5): SAVISQKPSRDICQRGTSLTIQCQVDSQVTMMFWYRQQPGQSLTLIATANQGSEATYESGFVIDKFPISRPNLTFSTLTVSNMSPEDSSIYLCSVDSGLNYAQGETQYFGPGTRLLVL.

This clonotype was counted at least ten times. The chain combines TRBV6-5 with TRBJ2-7; perhaps TRBD1 as D (6 bases). This CDR3 has 16 residues. The germline gives CDR1 MNHEY, CDR2 SVGAGI. Trimming cost V 4 bases and J 2 bases, with 18 bases left between them. DNA of the CDR3: TGTGCCAGCAGTTCCGACGCACAGGGTCTCCCCTACGAGCAGTACTTC. It encodes CASSSDAQGLPYEQYF.

This clonotype was detected many times. The chain couples TRBV20-1 to TRBJ2-7; D is unresolved. CDR3 length equals 12 residues. In germline, CDR1 is DFQATT, CDR2 SNEGSKA (reference sequence). The V and J ends lost 1 base and 3 bases respectively, with 7 bases between them. The CDR3 region is CSARGPNYEQYF. DNA of the CDR3: TGCAGTGCTAGAGGACCGAACTACGAGCAGTACTTC.

The chain is built from TRBV12-3 or TRBV12-4 and TRBJ2-1, with 10 nucleotides matching TRBD2. The ends lost 3 bases at V and 7 bases at J; junction bases unmatched: 6. The CDR3 contains 15 residues. The DNA of the CDR3 is TGTGCCAGCAGTTTTCTTCTAGCGGGAGTAAATGAGCAGTTCTTC. Protein product: CASSFLLAGVNEQFF.

The sample holds a few counts of this clonotype. This chain joins TRBV20-1 and TRBJ2-2; 8 bases map to TRBD1. Germline assignment: CDR1 DFQATT and CDR2 SNEGSKA (reference sequence). This CDR3 is 13 amino acids long. The trim removed 3 bases at V and 5 bases at J, leaving 2 bases unmatched. CDR3 amino acids: CSASRTGTGELFF. In DNA, the CDR3 is TGCAGTGCTAGCCGGACAGGGACCGGGGAGCTGTTTTTT.

V is TRBV7-9 and J is TRBJ1-1; D remains unclear. CDR1 and CDR2 from the germline V gene are SEHNR and FQNEAQ (reference sequence). Trimming took 4 bases from V and 4 from J, leaving 7 bases between them. This CDR3 comprises 12 residues. The CDR3 DNA follows: TGTGCCAGCAGCTCTCCTGGCACTGAAGCTTTCTTT. Encoded protein: CASSSPGTEAFF.

Ten or more counts support this clonotype. This rearrangement joins TRBV20-1 to TRBJ1-1; the match to TRBD1 covers 7 bases. The CDR3 has 13 amino acids. From germline, CDR1 is DFQATT and CDR2 SNEGSKA (reference sequence). With 3 bases clipped from V and 2 bases from J, the junction kept 3 bases outside the gene matches. CDR3 loop: CSASRDSNTEAFF. In nucleotides, the CDR3 is TGCAGTGCTAGCCGGGACAGCAACACTGAAGCTTTCTTT.

This clonotype has at least ten counts. The V call is TRBV20-1, the J call TRBJ2-7; D ambiguous. The ends were cut back, 3 bases at V and 2 bases at J, with 8 bases in the middle. CDR1 is DFQATT and CDR2 is SNEGSKA in the germline V gene (reference sequence). The CDR3 spans 12 residues. The CDR3 region is CSASKDTYEQYF. Written as DNA, the CDR3 is TGCAGTGCTAGTAAGGATACCTACGAGCAGTACTTC.

The gene calls are TRBV7-2 and TRBJ2-7; perhaps TRBD1 as D (5 bases). V was pared by 4 bases and J by 2 bases, with 9 bases between. The CDR3 covers 13 residues. Germline assignment: CDR1 SGHTA and CDR2 FQGNSA. The CDR3 DNA reads as TGTGCCAGCAGCTCCTACAGGACCTACGAGCAGTACTTC. Residues: CASSSYRTYEQYF.

This clonotype was recorded many times. The chain combines TRBV20-1 with TRBJ2-1; D possibly uses TRBD1 or TRBD2 (5 bases each). Germline loops: CDR1 DFQATT, CDR2 SNEGSKA (reference sequence). The length of the CDR3 is 13 residues. CDR3 sequence (DNA): TGCAGCGCCGGGACCAGCTCCTACAATGAGCAGTTCTTC. Encoded protein: CSAGTSSYNEQFF.